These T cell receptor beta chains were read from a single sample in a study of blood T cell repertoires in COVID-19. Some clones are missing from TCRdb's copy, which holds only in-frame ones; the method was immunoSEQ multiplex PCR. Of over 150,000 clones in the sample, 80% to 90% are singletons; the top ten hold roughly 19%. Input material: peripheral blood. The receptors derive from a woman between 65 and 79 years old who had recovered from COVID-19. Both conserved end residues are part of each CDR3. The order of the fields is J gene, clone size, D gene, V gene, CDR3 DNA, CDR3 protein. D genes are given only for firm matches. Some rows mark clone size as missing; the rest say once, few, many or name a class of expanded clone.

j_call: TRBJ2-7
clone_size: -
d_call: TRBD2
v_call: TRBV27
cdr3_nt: TGTGCCAGCAGTACATGGGCGGGAGGGCAGTACTTC
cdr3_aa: CASSTWAGGQYF

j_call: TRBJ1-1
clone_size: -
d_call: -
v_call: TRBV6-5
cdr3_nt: TGTGCCGGAGGGGTGGGGGACACTGAAGCTTTCTTT
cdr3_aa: CAGGVGDTEAFF

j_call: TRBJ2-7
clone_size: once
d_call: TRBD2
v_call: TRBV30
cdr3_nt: TGTGCCTGGAGTGTAGGGGGTAGCGGGAGGCCCGGGAGATACGAGCAGTACTTC
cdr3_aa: CAWSVGGSGRPGRYEQYF

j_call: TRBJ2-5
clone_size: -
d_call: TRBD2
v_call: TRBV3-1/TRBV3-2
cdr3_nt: TGTGCCAGCAGCCAAGATGGGACTAGAACCCAAGAGACCCAGTACTTC
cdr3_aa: CASSQDGTRTQETQYF

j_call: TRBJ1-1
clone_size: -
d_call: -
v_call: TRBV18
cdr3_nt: TGTGCCAGCTCACCAACACCGAGGGCCACTGAAGCTTTCTTT
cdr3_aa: CASSPTPRATEAFF

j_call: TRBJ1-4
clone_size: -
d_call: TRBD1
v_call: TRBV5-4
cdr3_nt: TGTGCCAGCAGCCCACAGGGGCTCGGGAGTGAAAAACTGTTTTTT
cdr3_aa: CASSPQGLGSEKLFF

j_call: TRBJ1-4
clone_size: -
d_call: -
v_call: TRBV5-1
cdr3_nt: TGCGCCAGCAGCCGCGAGGCCTCGGGTTTAAAACTGTTTTTT
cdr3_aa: CASSREASGLKLFF

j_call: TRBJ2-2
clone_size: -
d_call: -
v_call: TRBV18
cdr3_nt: TGTGCCAGCTCACCCTCAGGGTCCGGGGAGCTGTTTTTT
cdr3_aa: CASSPSGSGELFF

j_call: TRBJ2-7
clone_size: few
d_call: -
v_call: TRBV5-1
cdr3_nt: TGCGCCAGCAGCTTGTTACAAGGGGGGGAATACGAGCAGTACTTC
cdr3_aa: CASSLLQGGEYEQYF

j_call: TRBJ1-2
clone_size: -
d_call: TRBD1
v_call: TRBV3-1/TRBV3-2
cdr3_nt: TGTGCCAGCAGCCCCCGCTGGACAGGGGGCTACACCTTC
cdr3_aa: CASSPRWTGGYTF

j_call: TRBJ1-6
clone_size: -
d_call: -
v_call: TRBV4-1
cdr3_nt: TGCGCCAGCAGCCAAGATGCGAGGGGAGGCTCACCCCTCCACTTT
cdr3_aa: CASSQDARGGSPLHF

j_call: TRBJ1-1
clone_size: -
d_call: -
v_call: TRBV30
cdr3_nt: TGTGCCTGGAGGCCAGTTAGCGGTGAAGCTTTCTTT
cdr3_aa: CAWRPVSGEAFF

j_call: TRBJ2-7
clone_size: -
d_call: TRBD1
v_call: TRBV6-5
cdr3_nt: TGTGCCAGCACCCGGGACAGCTACGAGCAGTACTTC
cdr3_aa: CASTRDSYEQYF

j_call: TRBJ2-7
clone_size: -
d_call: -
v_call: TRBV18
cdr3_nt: TGTGCCAGCTCACCAGGCAACTCCTACGAGCAGTACTTC
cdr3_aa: CASSPGNSYEQYF

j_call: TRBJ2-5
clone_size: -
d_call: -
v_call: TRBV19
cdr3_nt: TGTGCCAGTAGACGACTAGGGGAGACCCAGTACTTC
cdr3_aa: CASRRLGETQYF

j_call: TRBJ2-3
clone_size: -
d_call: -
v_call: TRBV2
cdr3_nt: TGTGCCAGCAACAGGGAGAGCGGAGATACGCAGTATTTT
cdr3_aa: CASNRESGDTQYF

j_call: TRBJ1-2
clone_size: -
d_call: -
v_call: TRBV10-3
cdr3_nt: TGTGCCATCAGTGGGAGGGAAAAGGCCTATGGCTACACCTTC
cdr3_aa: CAISGREKAYGYTF

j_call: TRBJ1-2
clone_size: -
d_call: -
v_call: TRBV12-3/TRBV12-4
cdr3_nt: TGTGCCAGCTCTTCTTTCAGGGAGGGTGGCTACACCTTC
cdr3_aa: CASSSFREGGYTF

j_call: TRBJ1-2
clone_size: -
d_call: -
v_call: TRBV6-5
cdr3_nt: TGTGCCAGCAGCTTAAACCGGGGGTATGGCTACACCTTC
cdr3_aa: CASSLNRGYGYTF

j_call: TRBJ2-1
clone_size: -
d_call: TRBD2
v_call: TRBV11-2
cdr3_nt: TGTGCCAGCAGCGTCGGGACTAGCGGGTACAATGAGCAGTTCTTC
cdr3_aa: CASSVGTSGYNEQFF

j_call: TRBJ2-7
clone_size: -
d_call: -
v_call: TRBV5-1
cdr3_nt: TGCGCCAGCAGCGGTCCAGACTCCTACGAGCAGTACTTC
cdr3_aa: CASSGPDSYEQYF

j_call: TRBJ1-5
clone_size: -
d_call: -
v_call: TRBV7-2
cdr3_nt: TGTGCCAGCAGCGAGACCGGGGTCCAGCATTTT
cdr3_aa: CASSETGVQHF

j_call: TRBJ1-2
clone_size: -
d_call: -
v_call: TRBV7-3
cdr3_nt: TGTGCCAGCAGCTTAAATAGGGGGACGGACGTCGGCTACACCTTC
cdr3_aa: CASSLNRGTDVGYTF

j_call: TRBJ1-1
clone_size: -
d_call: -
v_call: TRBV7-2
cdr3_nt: TGTGCCAGCAGCTTAGTGGCAGGTAACACTGAAGCTTTCTTT
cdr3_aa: CASSLVAGNTEAFF

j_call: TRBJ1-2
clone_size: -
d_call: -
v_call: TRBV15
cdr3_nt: TGTGCCACCAGCAGAGATCGGGGCAGGGGATTTAATTATGGCTACACCTTC
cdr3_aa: CATSRDRGRGFNYGYTF

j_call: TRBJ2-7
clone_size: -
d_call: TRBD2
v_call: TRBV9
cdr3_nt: TGTGCCAGCAGCGGGACTAGCGGGGGATACGAGCAGTACTTC
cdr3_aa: CASSGTSGGYEQYF

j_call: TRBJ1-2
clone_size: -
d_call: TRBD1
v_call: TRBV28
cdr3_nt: TGTGCCGGGCGGACCACAGGGGGCGCGAGGGGCTACACCTTC
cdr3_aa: CAGRTTGGARGYTF

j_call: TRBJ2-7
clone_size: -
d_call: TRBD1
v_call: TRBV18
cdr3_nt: TGTGCCAGCTCACCATGGCAGGGGGCAAGCGAGCAGTACTTC
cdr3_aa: CASSPWQGASEQYF

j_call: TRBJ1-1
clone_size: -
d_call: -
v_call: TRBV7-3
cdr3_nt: TGTGCCAGCAGCCCAAGTCGGGGCACTGAAGCTTTCTTT
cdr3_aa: CASSPSRGTEAFF

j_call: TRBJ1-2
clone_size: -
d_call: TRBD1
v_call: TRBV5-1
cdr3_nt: TGCGCCAGCAGCCTAACTATAACGCCGGGACAGGATAACTATGGCTACACCTTC
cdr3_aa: CASSLTITPGQDNYGYTF

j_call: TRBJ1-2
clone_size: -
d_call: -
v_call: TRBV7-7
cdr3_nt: TGTGCCAGCAGCCCCCTCCCACTACAGGATAACTATGGCTACACCTTC
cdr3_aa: CASSPLPLQDNYGYTF